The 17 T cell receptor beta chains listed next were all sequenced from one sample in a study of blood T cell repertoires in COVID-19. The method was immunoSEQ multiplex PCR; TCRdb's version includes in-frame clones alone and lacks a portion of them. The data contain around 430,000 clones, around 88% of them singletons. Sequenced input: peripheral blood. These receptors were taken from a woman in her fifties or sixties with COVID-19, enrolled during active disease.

The CDR3 DNA sequence: TGTGCCAGCTCACCAAACAGACTAGATTACAATGAGCAGTTCTTC. Its protein product is CASSPNRLDYNEQFF. The rearrangement joins TRBV18 to TRBJ2-1; D might be TRBD2 (6 bases). This CDR3 contains 15 residues. Germline V gene data show CDR1 as KGHSH and CDR2 as LQKENI. V was clipped by 2 bases and J by 4 bases, with 12 bases between them.

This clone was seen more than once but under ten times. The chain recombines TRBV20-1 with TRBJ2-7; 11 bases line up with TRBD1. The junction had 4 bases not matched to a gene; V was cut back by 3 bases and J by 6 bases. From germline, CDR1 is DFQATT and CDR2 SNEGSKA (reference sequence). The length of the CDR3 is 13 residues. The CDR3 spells CSASGQGASEQYF. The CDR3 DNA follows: TGCAGTGCTAGTGGACAGGGGGCATCCGAGCAGTACTTC.

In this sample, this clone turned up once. The CDR3 sequence: CASSWEEVGGYTF. For the CDR3, the DNA is TGCGCCAGCAGCTGGGAGGAGGTCGGTGGCTACACCTTC. The chain links TRBV5-1 to TRBJ1-2, with D unresolved. Trimming took 3 bases from V and 7 from J, leaving 13 bases between them. Germline V gene data show CDR1 as SGHRS and CDR2 as YFSETQ. The CDR3 spans 13 residues.

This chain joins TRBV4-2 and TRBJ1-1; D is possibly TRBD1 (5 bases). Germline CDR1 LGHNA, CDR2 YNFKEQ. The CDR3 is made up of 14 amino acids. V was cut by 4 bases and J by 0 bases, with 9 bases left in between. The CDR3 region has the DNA TGTGCCAGCAGCCCTCCACAGGTGAACACTGAAGCTTTCTTT. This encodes CASSPPQVNTEAFF.

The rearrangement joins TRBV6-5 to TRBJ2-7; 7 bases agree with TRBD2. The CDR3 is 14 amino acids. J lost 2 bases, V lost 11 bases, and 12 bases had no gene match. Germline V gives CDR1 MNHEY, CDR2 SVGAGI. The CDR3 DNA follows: TGTGCCGCGCGGGCGGGGGACCCGCCCTACGAGCAGTACTTC. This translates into CAARAGDPPYEQYF.

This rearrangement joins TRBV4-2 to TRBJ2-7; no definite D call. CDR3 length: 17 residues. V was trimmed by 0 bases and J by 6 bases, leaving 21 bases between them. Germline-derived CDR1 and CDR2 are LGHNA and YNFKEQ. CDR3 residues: CASSQDSFTASPGEQYF. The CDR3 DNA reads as TGTGCCAGCAGCCAAGATTCATTTACTGCCTCACCAGGCGAGCAGTACTTC.

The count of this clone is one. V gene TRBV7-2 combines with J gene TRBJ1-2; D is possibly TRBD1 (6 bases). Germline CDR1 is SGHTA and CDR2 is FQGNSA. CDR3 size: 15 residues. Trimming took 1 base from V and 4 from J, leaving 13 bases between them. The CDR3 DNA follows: TGTGCCAGCAGCTTAGGAGGACAGCCGGTCTATGGCTACACCTTC. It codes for CASSLGGQPVYGYTF.

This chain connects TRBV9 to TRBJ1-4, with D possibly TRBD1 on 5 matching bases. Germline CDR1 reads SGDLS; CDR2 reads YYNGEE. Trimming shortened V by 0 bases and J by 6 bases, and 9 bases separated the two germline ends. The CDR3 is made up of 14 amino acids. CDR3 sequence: CASSVGGVDEKLFF. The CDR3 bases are TGTGCCAGCAGCGTAGGGGGGGTAGATGAAAAACTGTTTTTT.

This CDR3 is CASTDTSIQALHF. The CDR3 DNA reads as TGTGCCAGCACCGACACCTCAATTCAGGCCCTCCACTTT. V usage is TRBV6-5 and J usage is TRBJ1-6; D gene ambiguous. V was clipped by 7 bases and J by 14 bases, with 18 bases between them. There are 13 residues in the CDR3. Per germline, CDR1 MNHEY and CDR2 SVGAGI.

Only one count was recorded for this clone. As DNA, the CDR3 is TGTGCCAGCAGTCCCCCCCTCCGGGACACTGAAGCTTTCTTT. Residues: CASSPPLRDTEAFF. This sequence joins TRBV28 and TRBJ1-1; no clear D. The CDR3 consists of 14 residues. Trimming removed 5 bases from V and 3 bases from J, with 13 bases in between. Germline V gives CDR1 MDHEN, CDR2 SYDVKM. Complete variable domain (other parts from reference TRBV28 and TRBJ1-1): DVKVTQSSRYLVKRTGEKVFLECVQDMDHENMFWYRQDPGLGLRLIYFSYDVKMKEKGDIPEGYSVSREKKERFSLILESASTNQTSMYLCASSPPLRDTEAFFGQGTRLTVV.

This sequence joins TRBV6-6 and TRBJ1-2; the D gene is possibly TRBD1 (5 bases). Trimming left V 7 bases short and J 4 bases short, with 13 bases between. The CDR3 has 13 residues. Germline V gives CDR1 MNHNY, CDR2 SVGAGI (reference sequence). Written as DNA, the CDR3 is TGTGCCAGCAACCTAGACAGCATCTATGGCTACACCTTC. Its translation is CASNLDSIYGYTF.

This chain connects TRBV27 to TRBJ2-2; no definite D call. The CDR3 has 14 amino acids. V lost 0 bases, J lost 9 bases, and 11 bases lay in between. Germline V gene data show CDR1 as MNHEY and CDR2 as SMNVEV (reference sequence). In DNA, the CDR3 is TGTGCCAGCAGTTTATCGGCAATTACAAGGGAGCTGTTTTTT. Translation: CASSLSAITRELFF.

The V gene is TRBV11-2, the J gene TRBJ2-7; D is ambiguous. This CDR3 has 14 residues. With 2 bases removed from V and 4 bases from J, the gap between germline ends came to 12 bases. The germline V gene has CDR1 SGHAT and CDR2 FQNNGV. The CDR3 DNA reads TGTGCCAGCAGCTTATGGGCAGTTCCATACGAGCAGTACTTC. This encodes CASSLWAVPYEQYF.

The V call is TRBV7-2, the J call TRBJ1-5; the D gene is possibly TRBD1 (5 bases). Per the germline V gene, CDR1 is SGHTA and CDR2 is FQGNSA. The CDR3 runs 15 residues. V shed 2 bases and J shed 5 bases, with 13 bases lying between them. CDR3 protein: CASSLQGLSDQPQHF. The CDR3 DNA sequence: TGTGCCAGCAGCTTACAGGGCTTATCGGATCAGCCCCAGCATTTT.

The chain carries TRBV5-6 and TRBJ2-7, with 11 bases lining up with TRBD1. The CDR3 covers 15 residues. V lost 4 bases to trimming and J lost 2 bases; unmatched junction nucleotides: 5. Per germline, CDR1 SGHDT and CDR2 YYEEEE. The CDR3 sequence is CASSPSDRGPYEQYF. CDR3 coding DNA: TGTGCCAGCAGCCCCTCGGACAGGGGGCCCTACGAGCAGTACTTC.

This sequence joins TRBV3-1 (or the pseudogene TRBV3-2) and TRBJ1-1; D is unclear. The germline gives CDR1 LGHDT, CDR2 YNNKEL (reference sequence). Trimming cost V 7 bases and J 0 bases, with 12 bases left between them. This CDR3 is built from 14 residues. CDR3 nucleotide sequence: TGTGCCAGCAACGTTGGGCAGATGAACACTGAAGCTTTCTTT. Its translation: CASNVGQMNTEAFF.

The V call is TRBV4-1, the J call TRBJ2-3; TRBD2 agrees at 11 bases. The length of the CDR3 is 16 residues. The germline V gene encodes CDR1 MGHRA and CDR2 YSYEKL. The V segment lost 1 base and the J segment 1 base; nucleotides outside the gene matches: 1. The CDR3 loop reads CASSQATSGGTDTQYF. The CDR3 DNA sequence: TGCGCCAGCAGCCAAGCGACTAGCGGGGGCACAGATACGCAGTATTTT.